This T cell receptor (beta chain) is from a study of shared clonotypes between healthy human individuals. This was a deep-level run. TCRdb's copy holds only in-frame clones and misses some; the assay was immunoSEQ multiplex PCR. The table shows some 2,400,000 clones, with 90% to 96% occurring only once. General study results and limits: Specimens sampled were limited to blood, with tissue repertoires likely differing. Of the naive CD4 clonotypes, around 4.9% were shared across several donors.

This CDR3 region has 14 residues. Trimming removed 0 bases at V and 9 bases at J, with 14 bases between. Germline lookup yields CDR1 SGHRS and CDR2 YFSETQ. The table lists this clone with a count of one. Its cognate antigen is unknown. The study separated CD4+ cells into CD45RA+ naive and CD45RA-negative memory subsets. Source material: naive CD4+ T cells sorted from blood. Subset in this sample: CD45RA+ positively selected. The receptor was derived from a man younger than 30 in good health. The chain combines TRBV5-1 with TRBJ2-3; possible D gene TRBD1, 5 bases. This CDR3 reads CASSLADSSGTQYF. CDR3 DNA: TGCGCCAGCAGCTTGGCCGACAGCTCAGGGACGCAGTATTTT. Full variable domain (rest looked up from reference TRBV5-1 and TRBJ2-3): KAGVTQTPRYLIKTRGQQVTLSCSPISGHRSVSWYQQTPGQGLQFLFEYFSETQRNKGNFPGRFSGRQFSNSRSEMNVSTLELGDSALYLCASSLADSSGTQYFGPGTRLTVL.